This TCR beta chain was sequenced in a study of cytomegalovirus exposure and HLA in healthy donors. The study's findings and limits: Confirmation in vitro established that three CMV-associated chains were specific for CMV antigens.

This CDR3 comprises 18 residues. On this clone itself: The antigen is undetermined.

PCR employed 60 Vbeta and 13 Jbeta primers. Method: immunoSEQ multiplex PCR; TCRdb's copy keeps in-frame clones and lacks some. The data contain over 150,000 clones, approximately 62% of them singletons. The chain employs TRBV12-1 and TRBJ2-7; TRBD2 is the table's D call, not checked against the DNA. TRBV12-1 is a recognized pseudogene. The sequence derives from a man in his forties or fifties in good health and CMV-seronegative. The sequenced material came from PBMCs. The CDR3 is CASSWKPGLALFFEGQYF. CDR3 nucleotides: TGTGCCAGCAGCTGGAAACCTGGACTAGCCCTATTCTTCGAGGGGCAGTACTTC.